The rows below give T cell receptor beta chains drawn from one sample of a study of T cells after posttransplantation cyclophosphamide. Some clones are missing from TCRdb's copy, which holds only in-frame ones; the method was immunoSEQ multiplex PCR. Here the sample spans about 6,000 clones, roughly 98% being singletons. The sample taken for sequencing was memory CD4+ T cells sorted from PBMCs. The receptors originated from a middle-aged man in good health, CMV-negative, and a related stem cell transplant donor. CDR3s include the opening cysteine and the closing phenylalanine or tryptophan. The order of the fields is clone size, V gene, D gene, J gene, CDR3 protein, CDR3 DNA. A D gene is named only where the DNA matches it firmly. Expanded clones are given a class, and other clones once, few, many or no size at all.

.	TRBV6-1	.	TRBJ1-2	CASSEAQVSAGYGYTF	TGTGCCAGCAGTGAAGCCCAGGTATCCGCCGGCTATGGCTACACCTTC
.	TRBV29-1	TRBD1	TRBJ2-5	CSVEPGQGEGETQYF	TGCAGCGTTGAACCCGGACAGGGGGAAGGGGAGACCCAGTACTTC
.	TRBV5-1	.	TRBJ2-2	CASSLVEGTGELFF	TGCGCCAGCAGCTTGGTCGAGGGCACCGGGGAGCTGTTTTTT
.	TRBV25-1	.	TRBJ2-2	CASSLGPGGGELFF	TGTGCCAGCAGCCTAGGACCCGGGGGCGGGGAGCTGTTTTTT
.	TRBV2	.	TRBJ1-6	CASARGTIGSPLHF	TGTGCCAGCGCCCGGGGAACGATCGGATCACCCCTCCACTTT
.	TRBV14	.	TRBJ2-3	CASSQDQTDTQYF	TGTGCCAGCAGCCAAGATCAAACAGATACGCAGTATTTT
.	TRBV30	.	TRBJ1-5	CAWSLAPEGPQHF	TGTGCCTGGAGTTTAGCGCCCGAGGGACCCCAGCATTTT
.	TRBV11-2	TRBD2	TRBJ2-1	CASSLGTSGGNEQFF	TGTGCCAGCAGCTTAGGGACTAGCGGAGGAAATGAGCAGTTCTTC
.	TRBV19	TRBD1	TRBJ1-2	CASFSGTGRSGYGYTF	TGTGCCAGTTTTTCCGGGACAGGGCGTAGCGGGTATGGCTACACCTTC
.	TRBV6-1	.	TRBJ1-5	CASVTGHYQPQHF	TGTGCCAGCGTAACAGGGCATTATCAGCCCCAGCATTTT
.	TRBV6-1	.	TRBJ1-5	CASSEMQGSNQPQHF	TGTGCCAGCAGTGAAATGCAGGGGAGCAATCAGCCCCAGCATTTT
.	TRBV30	TRBD1	TRBJ1-5	CAWSQGAIDQPQHF	TGTGCCTGGAGTCAGGGGGCAATCGATCAGCCCCAGCATTTT
.	TRBV18	TRBD1	TRBJ1-1	CASSLGQGAMTEAFF	TGTGCCAGCTCCCTGGGACAGGGGGCAATGACTGAAGCTTTCTTT
.	TRBV27	.	TRBJ2-4	CASSPLDSAERVDF	TGTGCCAGCAGTCCGCTGGACAGCGCGGAGCGTGTGGATTTC
.	TRBV19	TRBD2	TRBJ2-3	CASSIGGGRFTDTQYF	TGTGCCAGTAGTATTGGCGGCGGGAGGTTTACTGATACGCAGTATTTT
.	TRBV19	.	TRBJ2-6	CASSMREGGGANVLTF	TGTGCCAGTAGTATGAGAGAGGGTGGTGGGGCCAACGTCCTGACTTTC
.	TRBV19	.	TRBJ1-5	CASSKSAGTLNQPQHF	TGTGCCAGTAGTAAATCCGCCGGGACACTGAATCAGCCCCAGCATTTT
.	TRBV19	TRBD1	TRBJ1-2	CASSIEGTDPFDGYTF	TGTGCCAGTAGTATAGAAGGGACAGATCCGTTCGATGGCTACACCTTC
.	TRBV7-8	.	TRBJ2-1	CASSLDRESYNEQFF	TGTGCCAGCAGCCTCGACAGAGAATCCTACAATGAGCAGTTCTTC
.	TRBV6-1	.	TRBJ1-4	CASTGPRDGEKLFF	TGTGCCAGCACGGGCCCTCGGGATGGTGAAAAACTGTTTTTT
.	TRBV29-1	.	TRBJ2-2	CSVEDPGTYAGELFF	TGCAGCGTTGAAGATCCCGGGACATATGCCGGGGAGCTGTTTTTT
once	TRBV2	.	TRBJ2-1	CASSTYNEQFF	TGTGCCAGCTCAACCTACAATGAGCAGTTCTTC
once	TRBV5-4	TRBD1	TRBJ2-2	CASSLLTGAQEKLFF	TGTGCCAGCAGCTTATTGACAGGGGCACAGGAGAAGCTGTTTTTT
.	TRBV11-2	TRBD2	TRBJ2-7	CASSYTGTSGAYEQYF	TGTGCCAGCAGCTACACAGGGACTAGCGGGGCCTACGAGCAGTACTTC
.	TRBV5-6	TRBD2	TRBJ2-1	CASSGDYSYNEQFF	TGTGCCAGCAGCGGGGACTACTCCTACAATGAGCAGTTCTTC
.	TRBV10-3	TRBD2	TRBJ2-1	CAIGGGRRTNEQFF	TGTGCCATCGGGGGGGGGAGGAGGACCAATGAGCAGTTCTTC
.	TRBV19	.	TRBJ1-5	CASSLGPAGNQPQHF	TGTGCCAGTAGTCTGGGGCCGGCGGGCAATCAGCCCCAGCATTTT
.	TRBV28	.	TRBJ2-2	CASSTIRGNTGELFF	TGTGCCAGCAGTACGATCCGGGGGAACACCGGGGAGCTGTTTTTT
.	TRBV2	TRBD1	TRBJ1-1	CASKDRARNTEAFF	TGTGCCAGCAAGGACAGGGCGAGGAACACTGAAGCTTTCTTT
.	TRBV30	.	TRBJ1-1	CAWSVLRDTEAFF	TGTGCCTGGAGTGTACTGCGGGACACTGAAGCTTTCTTT
.	TRBV29-1	TRBD1	TRBJ2-4	CSVLDREKDIQYF	TGCAGCGTTTTGGACAGGGAGAAGGACATTCAGTACTTC
.	TRBV29-1	TRBD1	TRBJ1-2	CSVATGVDYGYTF	TGCAGCGTCGCGACAGGGGTCGACTATGGCTACACCTTC
once	TRBV28	.	TRBJ2-4	CASLEGGKNIQYF	TGTGCCAGCCTGGAGGGAGGCAAAAACATTCAGTACTTC
.	TRBV14	TRBD2	TRBJ2-5	CASSTSGRPETQYF	TGTGCCAGCAGCACTAGCGGGAGGCCAGAGACCCAGTACTTC
once	TRBV7-8	.	TRBJ1-2	CASSLNQLSPNYGYTF	TGTGCCAGCAGCTTAAATCAACTCTCCCCTAACTATGGCTACACCTTC
.	TRBV27	TRBD1	TRBJ1-4	CASSSGQGLPGNEKLFF	TGTGCCAGCAGTTCGGGACAGGGCTTGCCGGGGAATGAAAAACTGTTTTTT
.	TRBV9	.	TRBJ1-1	CASSPRNTEAFF	TGTGCCAGCAGCCCCAGGAACACTGAAGCTTTCTTT
.	TRBV5-1	TRBD1	TRBJ1-2	CATGTGAGSYGYTF	TGCGCCACCGGGACAGGGGCGGGGAGCTATGGCTACACCTTC
.	TRBV29-1	.	TRBJ2-3	CSVKEQGDTDTQYF	TGCAGCGTTAAGGAACAGGGAGACACAGATACGCAGTATTTT
.	TRBV19	.	TRBJ1-1	CASSSGGVMNTEAFF	TGTGCCAGTAGTTCGGGCGGGGTAATGAACACTGAAGCTTTCTTT
.	TRBV5-1	TRBD2	TRBJ2-1	CASSWTPGLAANEQFF	TGCGCCAGCAGCTGGACCCCGGGACTAGCGGCGAATGAGCAGTTCTTC
.	TRBV5-1	.	TRBJ2-1	CASSSEEGLVLSSYNEQFF	TGCGCCAGCAGCTCGGAGGAGGGCCTGGTTTTGTCGTCCTACAATGAGCAGTTCTTC
.	TRBV10-3	TRBD1	TRBJ2-6	CAIARTTGAGANVLTF	TGTGCCATCGCCCGGACAACAGGGGCTGGGGCCAACGTCCTGACTTTC
.	TRBV19	TRBD1	TRBJ1-3	CASSSGQANSGNTIYF	TGTGCCAGTAGTTCGGGACAGGCAAACTCTGGAAACACCATATATTTT
.	TRBV28	.	TRBJ1-2	CASNRPGEDYGYTF	TGTGCCAGCAATCGTCCCGGGGAGGACTATGGCTACACCTTC
.	TRBV6-4	.	TRBJ2-1	CASSVGTKQFF	TGTGCCAGCAGTGTTGGTACAAAGCAGTTCTTC
.	TRBV11-3	TRBD2	TRBJ2-2	CASSLSRTSGNTGELFF	TGTGCCAGCAGCTTGAGTCGGACTAGCGGAAACACCGGGGAGCTGTTTTTT
.	TRBV5-6	.	TRBJ2-7	CASSFYGVIWEQYF	TGTGCCAGCAGCTTTTACGGGGTCATATGGGAGCAGTACTTC
.	TRBV27	.	TRBJ2-1	CASSFLLNNEQFF	TGTGCCAGCAGTTTCCTGTTAAACAATGAGCAGTTCTTC
.	TRBV27	.	TRBJ1-1	CASSSLPGHTNTEAFF	TGTGCCAGCAGTTCGCTCCCGGGACATACGAACACTGAAGCTTTCTTT
.	TRBV10-3	TRBD1	TRBJ1-2	CAISESRGQDGYTF	TGTGCCATCAGTGAGTCCAGGGGGCAAGATGGCTACACCTTC
.	TRBV7-9	.	TRBJ1-1	CASSLQQLNTEAFF	TGTGCCAGCAGCTTACAACAGTTAAACACTGAAGCTTTCTTT